Below are 21 T cell receptor beta chains sequenced from a single sample in a study of STAT5B mutations in CD4+ large granular lymphocyte leukemia. Sequencing was performed with immunoSEQ multiplex PCR; in TCRdb, only in-frame clones are kept and a portion is missing. The sample carries 25,000 to 40,000 clones, roughly four fifths recorded once. Sequences were obtained from CD4+ T cells from blood buffy coats. These TCRs come from a human donor in good health.

V and J are TRBV9 and TRBJ2-5; 9 bases align to TRBD2. CDR1 is SGDLS, CDR2 YYNGEE, per germline. The length of the CDR3 is 17 residues. Trimming took 0 bases from V and 5 from J; bases not matched to a gene: 11. CDR3 in amino acids: CASSVGNSGRSGETQYF. The CDR3 DNA reads TGTGCCAGCAGCGTAGGGAATAGCGGGAGATCGGGGGAGACCCAGTACTTC.

CDR3 sequence: CASSWTGGEDTQYF. The CDR3 DNA sequence: TGTGCCAGCAGTTGGACAGGGGGCGAGGATACGCAGTATTTT. The rearrangement uses TRBV6-1 and TRBJ2-3, with 11 bases that match TRBD1. The CDR3 spans 14 residues. V lost 5 bases and J lost 6; bases outside the gene matches: 4. The germline V gene has CDR1 MNHNS and CDR2 SASEGT.

The J gene is TRBJ2-7, the V gene TRBV7-9; 11 bases line up with TRBD1. CDR3 length: 15 amino acids. Germline CDR1 SEHNR, CDR2 FQNEAQ (reference sequence). The ends lost 4 bases at V and 3 bases at J; junction bases unmatched: 5. The CDR3 here is CASSSGTGGLYEQYF. The CDR3 DNA follows: TGTGCCAGCAGCTCAGGGACAGGGGGACTCTACGAGCAGTACTTC.

This chain links TRBV11-2 with TRBJ1-2, with a tentative D call TRBD1 (6 bases). The CDR3 extends over 13 amino acids. Trimming pared 3 bases from V and 6 bases from J, leaving 11 bases between. CDR1 is SGHAT and CDR2 is FQNNGV in the germline V gene. The CDR3 DNA sequence: TGTGCCAGCAGCTTCGGGGGGCTCAATGGCTACACCTTC. This encodes CASSFGGLNGYTF.

This clone was detected only once. The rearrangement joins TRBV11-1 to TRBJ1-2, with 7 bases lining up with TRBD1. In germline, CDR1 is SGHAT, CDR2 FQDESV (reference sequence). The CDR3 has 17 residues. Trimming cost V 1 base and J 3 bases; bases outside gene matches: 11. The CDR3 bases are TGTGCCAGCAGCTTAGACCCCCGCGCCAGGGGGGACTATGGCTACACCTTC. Translation gives CASSLDPRARGDYGYTF.

The rearrangement links TRBV5-1 to TRBJ2-7; possibly TRBD1 for D (6 bases). In germline, CDR1 is SGHRS, CDR2 YFSETQ. Trimming stripped 0 bases from V and 3 bases from J, with 13 bases between. The CDR3 contains 15 residues. CDR3 residues: CASSLGAGAVYEQYF. CDR3 nucleotide sequence: TGCGCCAGCAGCTTGGGCGCAGGGGCGGTCTACGAGCAGTACTTC.

In its sample, this clone was seen a few times. The J gene is TRBJ1-4, the V gene TRBV9; D unresolved. CDR3 length equals 13 residues. The germline gives CDR1 SGDLS, CDR2 YYNGEE. V shed 0 bases and J shed 10 bases, with 10 bases lying between them. CDR3 DNA sequence: TGTGCCAGCAGCGTAGAAAGGGAGGGAAAACTGTTTTTT. Translation gives CASSVEREGKLFF.

The gene calls are TRBV5-1 and TRBJ2-5; 7 bases are shared with TRBD1. V was pared by 3 bases and J by 1 base, with 3 bases of the junction left unmatched. The CDR3 loop spans 14 amino acids. Germline loops: CDR1 SGHRS, CDR2 YFSETQ. The CDR3 here is CASSSGQAQETQYF. The CDR3 nucleotides read TGCGCCAGCAGCTCCGGACAGGCCCAAGAGACCCAGTACTTC.

V gene TRBV7-2 combines with J gene TRBJ2-7; D may be TRBD1 or TRBD2 (5 bases each). Germline V gene data show CDR1 as SGHTA and CDR2 as FQGNSA. The CDR3 runs to 14 residues. Trimming removed 5 bases at V and 6 bases at J, with 17 bases between. CDR3 DNA sequence: TGTGCCAGCAGCCCGGGACGTAGGATCACCGAGCAGTACTTC. This translates into CASSPGRRITEQYF.

The CDR3 region is CASSRWVGQGYSEQFF. CDR3 DNA sequence: TGTGCCAGCAGCCGGTGGGTCGGACAGGGGTATAGTGAGCAGTTCTTC. The J gene is TRBJ2-1, the V gene TRBV11-1; 9 bases align to TRBD1. The J segment lost 9 bases and the V segment lost 5 bases, leaving 14 bases of the junction unmatched. The CDR3 is 16 residues long. Germline CDR1 and CDR2: SGHAT and FQDESV (reference sequence).

The V gene is TRBV5-1, the J gene TRBJ2-7, with D tentatively TRBD1 (6 bases). Germline V gene lookup returns CDR1 SGHRS and CDR2 YFSETQ. The CDR3 extends over 13 amino acids. V was cut by 3 bases and J by 6 bases, with 13 bases left in between. The CDR3 is CASSSTGFGEQYF. As DNA, the CDR3 is TGCGCCAGCAGCTCAACAGGGTTCGGCGAGCAGTACTTC. The full variable domain, its missing parts supplied by reference TRBV5-1 and TRBJ2-7, is KAGVTQTPRYLIKTRGQQVTLSCSPISGHRSVSWYQQTPGQGLQFLFEYFSETQRNKGNFPGRFSGRQFSNSRSEMNVSTLELGDSALYLCASSSTGFGEQYFGPGTRLTVT.

This chain links TRBV30 with TRBJ2-1; D gene ambiguous. This CDR3 region has 13 residues. The germline V gene encodes CDR1 GTSNPN and CDR2 SVGIG (reference sequence). Trimming stripped 0 bases from V and 7 bases from J, with 10 bases between. CDR3 amino acids: CAWSVGSENEQFF. CDR3 nucleotide sequence: TGTGCCTGGAGTGTAGGTAGTGAGAATGAGCAGTTCTTC.

V gene TRBV27 combines with J gene TRBJ1-1; possible D gene TRBD1, 5 bases. The germline V gene has CDR1 MNHEY and CDR2 SMNVEV (reference sequence). The CDR3 has 13 amino acids. The V end lost 3 bases, the J end lost 4 bases, and 9 bases lay between the germline ends. The chain's CDR3 is CASSFGASTEAFF. The CDR3 coding sequence is TGTGCCAGCAGTTTTGGGGCTTCCACTGAAGCTTTCTTT.

The V and J genes are TRBV30 and TRBJ1-1; no definite D call. Trimming pared 4 bases from V and 3 bases from J, leaving 12 bases between. The CDR3 length is 13 residues. Looked up from germline, CDR1 is GTSNPN and CDR2 is SVGIG (reference sequence). The CDR3 DNA reads as TGTGCCTGGAATAGGCAAAGGGACACTGAAGCTTTCTTT. It is translated as CAWNRQRDTEAFF.

This chain connects TRBV30 to TRBJ2-3; no clear D. CDR3 length: 13 residues. V was trimmed by 0 bases and J by 0 bases, leaving 4 bases between them. Looked up from germline, CDR1 is GTSNPN and CDR2 is SVGIG (reference sequence). The CDR3 region is CAWSVGSTDTQYF. Written as DNA, the CDR3 is TGTGCCTGGAGTGTAGGGAGCACAGATACGCAGTATTTT. Filled out from reference TRBV30 and TRBJ2-3, the complete variable domain reads SQTIHQWPATLVQPVGSPLSLECTVEGTSNPNLYWYRQAAGRGLQLLFYSVGIGQISSEVPQNLSASRPQDRQFILSSKKLLLSDSGFYLCAWSVGSTDTQYFGPGTRLTVL.

The CDR3 region has the DNA TGTGCCAGCAGCGCCGGGGTTGGGAACACCATATATTTT. Translation gives CASSAGVGNTIYF. The V call is TRBV11-2, the J call TRBJ1-3; D gene unclear. V lost 5 bases and J 7 bases, leaving 12 bases between the germline ends. The CDR3 consists of 13 residues. Per germline, CDR1 SGHAT and CDR2 FQNNGV.

This clone was seen only once. The chain recombines TRBV13 with TRBJ2-5; 12 bases are shared with TRBD2. The CDR3 loop spans 16 amino acids. Germline-derived CDR1 and CDR2 are PRHDT and FYEKMQ (reference sequence). V dropped 5 bases and J dropped 3; count of bases not matched to a gene: 7. The CDR3 DNA reads as TGTGCCAGCAGCACGAGACTAGCGGGGGCCAAAGAGACCCAGTACTTC. Its translation: CASSTRLAGAKETQYF.

The rearrangement links TRBV11-3 to TRBJ1-1, with 10 bases that match TRBD1. CDR1 SGHNT and CDR2 YENEEA come from the germline V gene. The CDR3 loop spans 15 amino acids. Trimming cost V 5 bases and J 3 bases; bases outside gene matches: 6. CDR3 protein: CASSARQGAYTEAFF. CDR3 nucleotides: TGTGCCAGCAGCGCCAGACAGGGGGCGTACACTGAAGCTTTCTTT.

The V call is TRBV5-5, the J call TRBJ1-2, with a possible D match to TRBD1 (6 bases). Germline V gene data show CDR1 as SGHKS and CDR2 as YYEKEE (reference sequence). Trimming took 6 bases from V and 8 from J, leaving 23 bases between them. This CDR3 contains 15 residues. The CDR3 reads CASTREMGGAGGYTF. CDR3 DNA: TGTGCCAGCACCAGAGAGATGGGGGGCGCGGGAGGCTACACCTTC.

The chain combines TRBV4-1 with TRBJ1-2, with 9 nucleotides matching TRBD1. Germline V gives CDR1 MGHRA, CDR2 YSYEKL. The CDR3 is 13 residues long. The V and J ends lost 6 bases and 3 bases, in that order; junction bases with no gene match: 2. The CDR3 loop reads CASSRDRDYGYTF. CDR3 nucleotide sequence: TGCGCCAGCAGTCGGGACAGGGACTATGGCTACACCTTC.

The chain is built from TRBV27 and TRBJ2-7; 11 bases match TRBD2. After removal of 0 bases from V and 2 bases from J, the junction contained 0 bases not matched to a gene. Germline lookup yields CDR1 MNHEY and CDR2 SMNVEV (reference sequence). This CDR3 comprises 15 residues. The CDR3 nucleotides read TGTGCCAGCAGTTTATCTAGCGGGAGGGCCTACGAGCAGTACTTC. Amino acid sequence: CASSLSSGRAYEQYF.